The rows below give T cell receptor beta chains drawn from one sample of a study of chemoradiotherapy in HPV16-positive cancers. Using immunoSEQ multiplex PCR, the repertoire was profiled, and TCRdb retains in-frame clones only, with some absent. This sample has about 68,000 clones; around nine tenths occur once, and the top ten carry roughly 4.2%. The sequencing here drew on blood, taken from a patient who underwent chemoradiotherapy. The receptor set was obtained from a human donor with HPV-associated anogenital cancer. Each CDR3 is given with its conserved first and last residue.

>14|TRBV9|TRBJ2-7
CASSVAPSGYEQYF
>13|TRBV29-1|TRBJ1-5
CSVVAGAGGPQHF
>12|TRBV11-2|TRBJ2-7
CASSDDRYEQYF
>16|TRBV9|TRBJ1-1
CASSVAPAGQGSTAFF
>14|TRBV9|TRBJ2-1
CASSETSPYNEQFF
>14|TRBV30|TRBJ1-1
CAWIGTGMNTEAFF
>16|TRBV15|TRBJ1-5
CATSRDSLGGNQPQHF
>16|TRBV7-2|TRBJ2-5
CASRNKRTGSQETQYF
>15|TRBV6-1|TRBJ2-5
CASSENRGSGETQYF
>13|TRBV12-5|TRBJ2-3
CASGWAITDTQYF
>16|TRBV18|TRBJ1-2
CASSPGSGQGYYGYTF
>15|TRBV5-1|TRBJ2-3
CASSLGSEKQDTQYF
>12|TRBV6-6|TRBJ2-7
CASSYRRYEQYF
>15|TRBV5-1|TRBJ1-5
CASSYGTAEGQPQHF
>10|TRBV29-1|TRBJ2-5
CSVDEETQYF
>15|TRBV28|TRBJ1-5
CASSLGQGFRQPQHF
>16|TRBV4-3|TRBJ2-3
CASSQDVTGFLDTQYF
>18|TRBV7-2|TRBJ2-3
CASSDTTTYLPHTDTQYF
>13|TRBV27|TRBJ2-7
CASSPTGGYEQYF
>16|TRBV4-1|TRBJ2-7
CASSQDMGLVVYEQYF
>15|TRBV6-1|TRBJ1-5
CASSSTGGINQPQHF
>13|TRBV7-3|TRBJ1-1
CASSRGAATEAFF
>13|TRBV6-6|TRBJ1-5
CASSTSFNQPQHF
>15|TRBV29-1|TRBJ2-2
CSVEDRQKPTGELFF
>16|TRBV19|TRBJ1-4
CASSMDVGREGEKLFF
>14|TRBV4-1|TRBJ1-3
CASSHPPRGNTIYF
>18|TRBV4-1|TRBJ2-1
CASSQPNIIAGGYNEQFF
>15|TRBV15|TRBJ2-7
CATSISGAYSYEQYF
>15|TRBV30|TRBJ2-7
CAWSASTGLLYEQYF
>17|TRBV15|TRBJ2-7
CATSRGARLAGDYEQYF
>18|TRBV28|TRBJ2-1
CASRGLAGSNSVYNEQFF
>19|TRBV10-3|TRBJ2-7
CAISEFGTSGRTVSYEQYF
>14|TRBV28|TRBJ2-7
CASSYQGFDYEQYF
>14|TRBV6-1|TRBJ2-2
CASGIDSNTGELFF
>14|TRBV30|TRBJ1-4
CAWSLPRLNEKLFF
>13|TRBV28|TRBJ1-2
CASSAGNNYGYTF
>19|TRBV5-1|TRBJ2-7
CASSLDPKAMTGELYEQYF
>16|TRBV4-1|TRBJ1-2
CASSGWDRDKNYGYTF
>14|TRBV7-3|TRBJ2-2
CASSSTGVGRELFF
>13|TRBV5-1|TRBJ1-1
CASSLEPNTEAFF
>14|TRBV5-6|TRBJ2-7
CASSLAPGSYEQYF
>17|TRBV5-1|TRBJ2-3
CASSLLPGRVSTDTQYF
>14|TRBV5-4|TRBJ1-2
CASSPTGGGYGYTF